One and the same sample provided the 4 T cell receptor beta chains below, sequenced in a study of blood T cell repertoires in COVID-19. TCRdb's copy holds only in-frame clones and misses some; the assay was immunoSEQ multiplex PCR. The sample gives about 350,000 clones, about nine tenths of which show up once; 3% to 4% is in the top ten. Sequenced: peripheral blood. The receptors were gathered from a woman aged 60-70 years with COVID-19, enrolled during active disease.

The chain has TRBV3-1 (or the pseudogene TRBV3-2) and TRBJ2-5; perhaps TRBD2 as D (8 bases). Trimming took off 6 bases at V and 5 bases at J, with 25 bases between the two ends. The CDR3 has 17 amino acids. CDR1 and CDR2 (germline): LGHDT, YNNKEL (reference sequence). CDR3 protein: CASRRQGGGTEGETQYF. The CDR3 DNA sequence: TGTGCCAGCAGGAGACAGGGCGGGGGGACCGAGGGGGAGACCCAGTACTTC.

This clone has a single count. This sequence joins TRBV6-1 and TRBJ1-1; D gene unclear. Germline values: CDR1 MNHNS, CDR2 SASEGT. CDR3 length equals 15 residues. Trimming pared 3 bases from V and 2 bases from J, leaving 13 bases between. For the CDR3, the DNA is TGTGCCAGCAGTGACCCGCCTACCTCCAACACTGAAGCTTTCTTT. Its protein product is CASSDPPTSNTEAFF.

The chain uses TRBV19 and TRBJ1-1; 9 bases match TRBD1. This CDR3 is 14 amino acids long. Germline values: CDR1 LNHDA, CDR2 SQIVND (reference sequence). Trimming cost V 5 bases and J 4 bases; bases outside gene matches: 5. CDR3 sequence: CASSLGQGSTEAFF. As DNA, the CDR3 is TGTGCCAGTAGTTTGGGACAGGGTTCCACTGAAGCTTTCTTT.

The V gene is TRBV3-1 (or the pseudogene TRBV3-2), the J gene TRBJ1-1; perhaps TRBD1 as D (6 bases). CDR1 LGHDT and CDR2 YNNKEL come from the germline V gene (reference sequence). The V and J ends lost 6 bases and 3 bases respectively, with 14 bases between them. The CDR3 spans 14 residues. The CDR3 here is CASRQMQGHTEAFF. The CDR3 DNA follows: TGTGCCAGCAGGCAGATGCAGGGGCACACTGAAGCTTTCTTT.